These T cell receptor beta chains were read from a single sample in a study of blood T cells in healthy people across ages. TCRdb passed the 5' RACE reads through MiXCR, listing each CDR3 protein once. The table shows approximately 700,000 distinct CDR3 sequences, with about 30% occurring only once. The sequencing sample was made of blood. The receptors here all came from a woman over 75 in good health. The CDR3 runs from the conserved cysteine through the conserved F or W. Each record gives: D gene, CDR3 length, clone size, V gene, J gene, CDR3 protein, CDR3 DNA. The D gene is left open where the match is weak. Rows may omit the clone size; those that give it use once, few, many or a size class.

.	17	.	TRBV7-2	TRBJ1-1	CASTSLGEGRMNTEAFF	TGTGCCAGCACCTCTTTGGGGGAGGGGCGAATGAACACTGAAGCTTTCTTT
TRBD2	14	.	TRBV29-1	TRBJ2-1	CSGGGGTARNEQFF	TGCAGCGGGGGGGGAGGGACGGCCAGGAATGAGCAGTTCTTC
TRBD2	16	many	TRBV7-2	TRBJ2-5	CASSLGLAGGRQTQYF	TGTGCCAGCAGCTTGGGACTAGCGGGGGGGAGGCAGACCCAGTACTTC
.	15	few	TRBV18	TRBJ1-4	CASSPRGGADEKLFF	TGTGCCAGCTCACCGCGAGGGGGGGCGGATGAAAAACTGTTTTTT
TRBD1	13	many	TRBV6-5	TRBJ2-7	CASRGQFHSPEYF	TGTGCCAGCAGGGGACAGTTCCACAGTCCGGAGTACTTC
.	13	many	TRBV7-2	TRBJ1-2	CASSLGAGIGYTF	TGTGCCAGCAGCTTAGGGGCAGGGATAGGCTACACCTTC
.	13	many	TRBV19	TRBJ1-1	CASSISRNTEAFF	TGTGCCAGTAGTATAAGCCGGAACACTGAAGCTTTCTTT
.	12	many	TRBV9	TRBJ1-2	CASRPPAGGYTF	TGTGCCAGCAGACCACCGGCAGGCGGCTACACCTTC
.	14	many	TRBV5-1	TRBJ2-7	CASSKGSGGLEQYF	TGCGCCAGCAGCAAGGGCTCCGGAGGTCTCGAGCAGTACTTC
.	16	.	TRBV6-2/TRBV6-3	TRBJ2-5	CASSKSGGGLKETQYF	TGTGCCAGCAGTAAAAGCGGAGGGGGTCTTAAAGAGACCCAGTACTTC
TRBD2	17	few	TRBV4-3	TRBJ2-1	CASSQMTSGGAGNERFF	TGCGCCAGCAGCCAGATGACTAGCGGGGGGGCAGGGAATGAGCGGTTCTTC
.	12	many	TRBV5-1	TRBJ2-3	CASSLGLNTQYF	TGCGCCAGCAGCTTGGGGCTCAATACGCAGTATTTT
.	14	many	TRBV6-2/TRBV6-3	TRBJ1-1	CASSTFPGYTEAFF	TGTGCCAGCAGTACCTTTCCGGGCTACACTGAAGCTTTCTTT
.	12	many	TRBV15	TRBJ2-7	CATSRDSIEQYF	TGTGCCACCAGCAGAGATAGTATCGAGCAGTACTTC
TRBD1	12	many	TRBV20-1	TRBJ2-5	CSATGQQETQYF	TGCAGTGCCACGGGACAGCAAGAGACCCAGTACTTC
.	13	.	TRBV24-1	TRBJ2-5	CATSDSNGETQYF	TGTGCCACCAGTGATTCCAATGGGGAGACCCAGTACTTC
.	15	.	TRBV7-3	TRBJ2-3	CASSLSGTWHDTQYF	TGTGCCAGCAGCTTAAGCGGGACCTGGCACGATACGCAGTATTTT
TRBD2	14	.	TRBV20-1	TRBJ2-7	CSARRLAGDDEQYF	TGCAGTGCTAGAAGGCTAGCGGGAGACGACGAGCAGTACTTC
TRBD2	14	many	TRBV2	TRBJ2-3	CASKPLAGPDTQYF	TGTGCCAGCAAACCACTAGCGGGACCAGATACGCAGTATTTT
.	11	many	TRBV5-1	TRBJ2-1	CASSFKNEQFF	TGCGCCAGCAGCTTCAAGAATGAGCAGTTCTTC
.	14	few	TRBV7-2	TRBJ1-3	CASSSRVYGNTIYF	TGTGCCAGCAGCAGCAGGGTTTATGGAAACACCATATATTTT
.	12	.	TRBV29-1	TRBJ2-7	CSVGQPSYEQYF	TGCAGCGTTGGGCAGCCCTCCTACGAGCAGTACTTC